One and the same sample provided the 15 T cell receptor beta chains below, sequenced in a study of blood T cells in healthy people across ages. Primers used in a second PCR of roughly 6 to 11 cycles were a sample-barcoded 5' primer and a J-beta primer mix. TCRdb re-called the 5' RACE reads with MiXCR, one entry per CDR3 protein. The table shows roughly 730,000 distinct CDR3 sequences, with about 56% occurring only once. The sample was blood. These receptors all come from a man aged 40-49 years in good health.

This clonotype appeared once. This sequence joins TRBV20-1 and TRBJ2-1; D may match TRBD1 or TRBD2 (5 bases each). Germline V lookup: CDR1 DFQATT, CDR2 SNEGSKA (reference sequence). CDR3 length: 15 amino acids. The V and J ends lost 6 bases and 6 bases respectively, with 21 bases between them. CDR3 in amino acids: CSAAEAAGWGNEQFF. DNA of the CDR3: TGCAGTGCGGCGGAAGCGGCAGGGTGGGGCAATGAGCAGTTCTTC.

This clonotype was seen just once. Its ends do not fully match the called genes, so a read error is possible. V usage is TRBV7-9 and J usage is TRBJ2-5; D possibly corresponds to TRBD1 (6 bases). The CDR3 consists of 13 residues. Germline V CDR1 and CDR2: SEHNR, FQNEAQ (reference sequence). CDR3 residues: CVSSLDGQQERYF. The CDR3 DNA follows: TGTGTCAGCAGCTTAGATGGACAGCAAGAGCGGTACTTC.

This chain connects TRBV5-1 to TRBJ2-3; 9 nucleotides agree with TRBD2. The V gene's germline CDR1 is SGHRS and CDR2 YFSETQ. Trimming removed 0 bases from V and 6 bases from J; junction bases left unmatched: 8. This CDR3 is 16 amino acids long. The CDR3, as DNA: TGCGCCAGCAGCTTGGAAGTGCGGGGGGGCATCGATACGCAGTATTTT. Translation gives CASSLEVRGGIDTQYF.

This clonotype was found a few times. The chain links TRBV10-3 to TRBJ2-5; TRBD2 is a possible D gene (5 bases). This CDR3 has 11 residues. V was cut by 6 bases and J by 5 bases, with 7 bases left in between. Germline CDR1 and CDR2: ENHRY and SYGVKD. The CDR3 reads CAISSGETQYF. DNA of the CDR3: TGTGCCATCAGCTCGGGGGAGACCCAGTACTTC.

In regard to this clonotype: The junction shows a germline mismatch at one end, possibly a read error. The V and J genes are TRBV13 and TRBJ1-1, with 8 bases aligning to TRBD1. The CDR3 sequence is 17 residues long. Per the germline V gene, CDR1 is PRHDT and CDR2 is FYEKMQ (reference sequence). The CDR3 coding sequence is TGTGCCAGCAGCTTTGACAGGGGCGGAGTGGTGAACATTGAAGCTTTCTTT. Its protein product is CASSFDRGGVVNIEAFF.

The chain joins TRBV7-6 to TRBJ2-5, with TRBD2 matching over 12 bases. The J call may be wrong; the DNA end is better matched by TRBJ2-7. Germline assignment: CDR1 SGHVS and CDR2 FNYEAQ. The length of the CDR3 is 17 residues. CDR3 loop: CASSSHGGTSGYYEQYF. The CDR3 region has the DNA TGTGCCAGCAGCTCCCACGGGGGGACTAGCGGGTACTACGAGCAGTACTTC.

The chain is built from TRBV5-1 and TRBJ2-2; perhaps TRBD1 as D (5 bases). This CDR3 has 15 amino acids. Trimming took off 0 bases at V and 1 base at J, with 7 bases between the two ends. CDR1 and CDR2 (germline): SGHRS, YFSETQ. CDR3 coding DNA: TGCGCCAGCAGCTTGGATCAGGGGAACACCGGGGAGCTGTTTTTT. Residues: CASSLDQGNTGELFF.

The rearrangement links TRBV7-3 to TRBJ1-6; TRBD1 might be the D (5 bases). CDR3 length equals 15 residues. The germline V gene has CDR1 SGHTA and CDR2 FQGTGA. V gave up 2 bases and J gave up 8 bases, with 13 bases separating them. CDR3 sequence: CASSLLGGGDSPLHF. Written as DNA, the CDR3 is TGTGCCAGCAGCTTATTGGGGGGGGGAGATTCACCCCTCCACTTT.

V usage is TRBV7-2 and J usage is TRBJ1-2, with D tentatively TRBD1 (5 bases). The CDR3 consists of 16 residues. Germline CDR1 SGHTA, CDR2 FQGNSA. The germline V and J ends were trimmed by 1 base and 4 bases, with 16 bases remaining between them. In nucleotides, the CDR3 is TGTGCCAGCAGCTTAGAATGGAGGGGCGGGAGCTATGGCTACACCTTC. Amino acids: CASSLEWRGGSYGYTF. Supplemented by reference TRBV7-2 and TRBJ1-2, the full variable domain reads GAGVSQSPSNKVTEKGKDVELRCDPISGHTALYWYRQSLGQGLEFLIYFQGNSAPDKSGLPSDRFSAERTGGSVSTLTIQRTQQEDSAVYLCASSLEWRGGSYGYTFGSGTRLTVV.

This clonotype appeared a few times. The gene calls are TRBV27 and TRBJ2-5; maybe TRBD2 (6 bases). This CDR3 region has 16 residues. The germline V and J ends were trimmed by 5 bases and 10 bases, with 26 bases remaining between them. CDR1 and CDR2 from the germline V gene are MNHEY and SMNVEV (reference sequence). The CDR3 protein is CASSGRGGAPAEVQYF. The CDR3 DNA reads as TGTGCCAGCAGTGGTAGAGGAGGGGCACCAGCGGAGGTCCAGTACTTC.

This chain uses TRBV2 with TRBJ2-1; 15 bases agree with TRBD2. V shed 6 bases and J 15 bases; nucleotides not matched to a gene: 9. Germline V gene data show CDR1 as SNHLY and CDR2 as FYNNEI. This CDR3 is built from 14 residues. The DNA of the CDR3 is TGTGCCAGCAGGGAACAGGGGACTAGCGGGAGGTTGTTCTTC. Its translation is CASREQGTSGRLFF. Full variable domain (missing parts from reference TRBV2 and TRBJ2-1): EPEVTQTPSHQVTQMGQEVILRCVPISNHLYFYWYRQILGQKVEFLVSFYNNEISEKSEIFDDQFSVERPDGSNFTLKIRSTKLEDSAMYFCASREQGTSGRLFFGPGTRLTVL.

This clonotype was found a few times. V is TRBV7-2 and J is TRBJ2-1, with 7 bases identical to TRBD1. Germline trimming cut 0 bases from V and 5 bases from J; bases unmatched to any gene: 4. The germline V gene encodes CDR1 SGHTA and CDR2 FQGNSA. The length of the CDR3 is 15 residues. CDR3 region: CASSLAGGIDNEQFF. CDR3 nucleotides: TGTGCCAGCAGCTTAGCAGGGGGCATCGACAATGAGCAGTTCTTC.

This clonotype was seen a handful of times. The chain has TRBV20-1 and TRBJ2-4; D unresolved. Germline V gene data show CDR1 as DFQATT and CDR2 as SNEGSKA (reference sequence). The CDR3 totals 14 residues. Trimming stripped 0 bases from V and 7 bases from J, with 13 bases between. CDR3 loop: CSARDPSGNNIQYF. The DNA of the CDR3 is TGCAGTGCTAGAGATCCTTCCGGCAATAACATTCAGTACTTC.

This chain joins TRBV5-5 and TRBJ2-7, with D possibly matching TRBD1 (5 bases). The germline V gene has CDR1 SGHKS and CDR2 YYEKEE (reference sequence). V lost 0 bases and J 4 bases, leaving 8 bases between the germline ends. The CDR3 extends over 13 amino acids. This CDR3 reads CASSLEDIYEQYF. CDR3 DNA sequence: TGTGCCAGCAGCTTGGAGGACATATACGAGCAGTACTTC.

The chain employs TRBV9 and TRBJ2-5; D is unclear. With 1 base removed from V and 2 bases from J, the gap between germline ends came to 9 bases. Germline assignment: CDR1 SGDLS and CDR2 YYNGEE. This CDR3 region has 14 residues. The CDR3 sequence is CASSVFTEQETQYF. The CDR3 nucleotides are TGTGCCAGCAGCGTATTCACAGAGCAAGAGACCCAGTACTTC.